This passage covers 2 T cell receptor beta chains from one sample sequenced in a study of low-dose radiotherapy and immunotherapy resistance in tumors (dated by TCRdb to 2022 to 2024). To make first-strand cDNA, Superscript III was used along with a set of TRAV- and TRBV-specific primers so that both the TCRalpha and TCRbeta chains were covered. TCRs were amplified with Phusion for approximately 18 PCR cycles, with a constant-region primer paired with the adapter attached to the V primers. The public reads were reanalyzed by TCRdb: fastp trimming at Q25, MiXCR alignment, in-frame beta chains only. CDR3 protein sequences are deduplicated, and each keeps its most common genes and DNA. Recorded for this sample are roughly 10,000 distinct CDR3 sequences; 40% to 50% of them occurred a single time. The ten biggest clones cover about 6% of the sample. All receptors come from a human donor with advanced metastatic prostate, ovarian, gallbladder or colorectal cancer (not recorded which). This table probably holds off-target reads from a library built for another chain.

This sequence joins TRBV4-3 and TRBJ2-5, with 9 bases identical to TRBD2. V was pared by 1 base and J by 4 bases, with 7 bases of the junction left unmatched. Germline V gene data show CDR1 as LGHNA and CDR2 as YSLEER. The CDR3 has 16 amino acids. The CDR3 DNA sequence: TGCGCCAGCAGCCAAGGGAGCGGGGGGTCCCGAGAGACCCAGTACTTC. Translating it yields CASSQGSGGSRETQYF.

This clonotype was picked up a small number of times. The rearrangement joins TRBV6-1 to TRBJ2-3, with a weak D call TRBD2 (5 bases). Germline V gene data show CDR1 as MNHNS and CDR2 as SASEGT. The CDR3 consists of 15 residues. Deletions cut 6 bases from V and 1 base from J, with 14 bases between. Here the CDR3 reads CASRTRAAGTDTQYF. As DNA, the CDR3 is TGTGCCAGCAGAACGCGGGCCGCGGGCACAGATACGCAGTATTTT.